These T cell receptor beta chains were read from a single sample in a study of OX40 agonist ivuxolimab in advanced cancers. Using immunoSEQ multiplex PCR, the repertoire was profiled, and TCRdb retains in-frame clones only, with some absent. The table shows about 50,000 clones, with 70% to 90% occurring only once. The sample consisted of CD4+ or CD8+ T cells sorted from blood, taken in a trial of the OX40 agonist ivuxolimab. These receptors all come from an adult with an advanced solid tumor such as melanoma, head and neck, liver or kidney cancer. The CDR3 runs from the conserved cysteine through the conserved F or W. A D gene is named only where the DNA matches it firmly. Clone sizes are given selectively: once, few, many, or a class where the clone is expanded.

V gene,CDR3 length,D gene,clone size,J gene,CDR3 DNA,CDR3 protein
TRBV7-8,13,-,-,TRBJ1-6,TGTGCCAGCAGGAGGGGAGATGGTTCACCCCTCCACTTT,CASRRGDGSPLHF
TRBV15,15,TRBD2,-,TRBJ2-5,TGTGCCACCAGCAGAGTGGACGGGGGGCAAGAGACCCAGTACTTC,CATSRVDGGQETQYF
TRBV10-3,14,-,-,TRBJ1-2,TGTGCCATCTTCGAGGGGGTTGGCGGCTATGGCTACACCTTC,CAIFEGVGGYGYTF
TRBV6-6,14,TRBD1,few,TRBJ1-1,TGTGCCAGCAGTTTCACAGGGGGGAACACTGAAGCTTTCTTT,CASSFTGGNTEAFF
TRBV5-6,14,TRBD1,-,TRBJ1-2,TGTGCCAGCAGTTTACAGGGGCCGGGCTATGGCTACACCTTC,CASSLQGPGYGYTF
TRBV5-4,15,-,-,TRBJ2-7,TGTGCCAGCAGCCTGGAGGGACTGCTCTCCTACGAGCAGTACTTC,CASSLEGLLSYEQYF
TRBV7-9,14,TRBD2,-,TRBJ2-1,TGTGCCAGCAGCTTAGAAGCGGGAAATAATGAGCAGTTCTTC,CASSLEAGNNEQFF
TRBV14,14,-,-,TRBJ1-1,TGTGCCAGCAGCCAAGGCCCGGGGGCAACTGAAGCTTTCTTT,CASSQGPGATEAFF
TRBV5-1,18,TRBD1,once,TRBJ2-4,TGCGCCAGCAGCTTGGAGACAGGGGAGATGGGAGCCAAAAACATTCAGTACTTC,CASSLETGEMGAKNIQYF
TRBV2,13,-,-,TRBJ2-7,TGTGCCAGCAGTGAAGTCAGGGCGGGCGAGCAGTACTTC,CASSEVRAGEQYF
TRBV6-1,15,-,-,TRBJ2-7,TGTGCCAGCAGCGAGACCTGGGACGCCTCCTACGAGCAGTACTTT,CASSETWDASYEQYF
TRBV4-1,15,TRBD2,once,TRBJ2-7,TGCGCCAGCAGCCGCCTAGCGGGAGGGGCCTACGAGCAGTACTTC,CASSRLAGGAYEQYF
TRBV9,15,-,-,TRBJ2-7,TGTGCCAGCAGCCCCACTGAGAGAGTCTTGGACGAGCAGTACTTC,CASSPTERVLDEQYF
TRBV18,15,-,-,TRBJ2-7,TGTGCCAGCTCACTGACGGGGAGAAGCTCCTACGAGCAGTACTTC,CASSLTGRSSYEQYF
TRBV5-1,17,-,-,TRBJ2-5,TGCGCCAGCAGCAGCCTCAGGGCGGTTGACGCGGGAGAGACCCAGTACTTC,CASSSLRAVDAGETQYF
TRBV19,15,-,-,TRBJ2-7,TGTGCCAGTAGTATTAAGGCGCCTTTTTTCTACGAGCAGTACTTC,CASSIKAPFFYEQYF
TRBV5-1,14,-,-,TRBJ1-2,TGCGCCAGCAGCTTGACGGGGGCCAACTATGGCTACACCTTC,CASSLTGANYGYTF